What follows are 23 T cell receptor beta chains derived from one specimen sequenced in a study of identifying expanded T cells in peripheral blood. TCRdb keeps only in-frame clones here, not all; method: immunoSEQ multiplex PCR. The sample lists about 84,000 clones, approximately 86% seen once, with around 5.6% in the top ten. Sequencing was done on a sample of blood. Receptors originate from a person aged 18 to 75 in good health.

This clone was seen just once. V and J are TRBV19 and TRBJ1-5, with 7 bases that match TRBD1. V lost 7 bases and J lost 6; bases outside the gene matches: 9. The CDR3 length is 14 residues. Germline V CDR1 and CDR2: LNHDA, SQIVND (reference sequence). The CDR3 region has the DNA TGTGCCAGTATGACAGGGATCTCGGGTCAGCCCCAGCATTTT. Protein product: CASMTGISGQPQHF.

V gene TRBV18 combines with J gene TRBJ1-1; D gene unclear. The CDR3 spans 13 residues. V was trimmed by 2 bases and J by 1 base, leaving 5 bases between them. Germline V gene sequence: CDR1 KGHSH, CDR2 LQKENI. DNA of the CDR3: TGTGCCAGCTCACCAGTAGGGAACACTGAAGCTTTCTTT. Protein sequence: CASSPVGNTEAFF.

The chain has TRBV5-6 and TRBJ1-3; a weak D match, TRBD1 (6 bases). V gave up 2 bases and J gave up 0 bases, with 15 bases separating them. The CDR3 has 17 amino acids. The germline V gene encodes CDR1 SGHDT and CDR2 YYEEEE. The CDR3 DNA reads TGTGCCAGCAGCTTTCCAACAGGGTCATACTCTGGAAACACCATATATTTT. Translating it yields CASSFPTGSYSGNTIYF.

This rearrangement joins TRBV9 to TRBJ1-4; D not resolved. The V end was cut by 0 bases, the J end by 6 bases, with 15 bases between. There are 16 residues in the CDR3. Germline CDR1 and CDR2: SGDLS and YYNGEE. CDR3 bases: TGTGCCAGCAGCGTAGCTGGGCACCCTAGGGATGAAAAACTGTTTTTT. Translating gives CASSVAGHPRDEKLFF.

The chain carries TRBV2 and TRBJ1-1; D is uncertain. The CDR3 is made up of 14 amino acids. From germline, CDR1 is SNHLY and CDR2 FYNNEI. V gave up 4 bases and J gave up 0 bases, with 9 bases separating them. CDR3 region: CASSVGFMNTEAFF. The CDR3 DNA reads TGTGCCAGCAGTGTAGGGTTCATGAACACTGAAGCTTTCTTT.

J is TRBJ1-5 and V is TRBV7-2; D unclear. This CDR3 is built from 14 residues. The germline V gene has CDR1 SGHTA and CDR2 FQGNSA. V lost 1 base to trimming and J lost 3 bases, with 7 bases between them. The CDR3 DNA sequence: TGTGCCAGCAGCTTAGTGCCACACAATCAGCCCCAGCATTTT. Translating gives CASSLVPHNQPQHF. Based on the CDR3 plus reference TRBV7-2 and TRBJ1-5, the full variable domain is GAGVSQSPSNKVTEKGKDVELRCDPISGHTALYWYRQSLGQGLEFLIYFQGNSAPDKSGLPSDRFSAERTGGSVSTLTIQRTQQEDSAVYLCASSLVPHNQPQHFGDGTRLSIL.

The CDR3 DNA is TGTGCCAGCAGCCCCCGAGAGTGGTGGGGGGGAAGCACAGATACGCAGTATTTT. Its protein is CASSPREWWGGSTDTQYF. The chain employs TRBV7-9 and TRBJ2-3; TRBD2 matches 7 bases. Losses at the gene ends were 5 bases for V and 0 bases for J; bases not matched to a gene: 14. Germline-derived CDR1 and CDR2 are SEHNR and FQNEAQ (reference sequence). This CDR3 is built from 18 residues.

This rearrangement joins TRBV5-1 to TRBJ1-4; D call uncertain. The CDR3 is 15 residues long. With 0 bases removed from V and 4 bases from J, the gap between germline ends came to 10 bases. Looked up from germline, CDR1 is SGHRS and CDR2 is YFSETQ. The CDR3: CASSLGQTSNEKLFF. In nucleotides, the CDR3 is TGCGCCAGCAGCTTGGGCCAGACTAGTAATGAAAAACTGTTTTTT. Variable domain in full (rest from reference TRBV5-1 and TRBJ1-4): KAGVTQTPRYLIKTRGQQVTLSCSPISGHRSVSWYQQTPGQGLQFLFEYFSETQRNKGNFPGRFSGRQFSNSRSEMNVSTLELGDSALYLCASSLGQTSNEKLFFGSGTQLSVL.

The CDR3 sequence is CASSTHSYEQYF. Written as DNA, the CDR3 is TGTGCCAGCAGCACACACTCCTACGAGCAGTACTTC. The rearrangement uses TRBV7-9 and TRBJ2-7, with D hard to call. The CDR3 extends over 12 amino acids. Germline V gives CDR1 SEHNR, CDR2 FQNEAQ (reference sequence). V was shortened by 5 bases and J by 0 bases, with 5 bases between the two germline ends.

This clone was observed once. The V and J genes are TRBV11-2 and TRBJ2-1; D tentatively fits TRBD1 or TRBD2 (5 bases each). The CDR3 spans 13 residues. Deletions cut 5 bases from V and 9 bases from J, with 14 bases between. Looked up from germline, CDR1 is SGHAT and CDR2 is FQNNGV. The CDR3 loop reads CASSRDPRGEQFF. As DNA, the CDR3 is TGTGCCAGCAGCCGTGACCCGAGGGGTGAGCAGTTCTTC.

The chain employs TRBV11-2 and TRBJ2-1; unclear D gene. CDR1 and CDR2 (germline): SGHAT, FQNNGV. This CDR3 spans 19 amino acids. The V gene lost 4 bases and the J gene lost 0 bases, with 22 bases spanning the gap. The chain's CDR3 is CASSSYPIISESSYNEQFF. The CDR3 nucleotides read TGTGCCAGCAGCTCATACCCTATAATCAGTGAGAGCTCCTACAATGAGCAGTTCTTC.

J is TRBJ1-5 and V is TRBV7-3; no clear D gene. Per the germline V gene, CDR1 is SGHTA and CDR2 is FQGTGA. The CDR3 runs 13 residues. Trimming left V 2 bases short and J 6 bases short, with 8 bases between. The CDR3 is CASSLSTRQPQHF. The CDR3 DNA reads as TGTGCCAGCAGCTTATCAACCCGTCAGCCCCAGCATTTT.

The chain employs TRBV5-6 and TRBJ1-2, with D perhaps TRBD1 (6 bases). V lost 3 bases and J 8 bases, leaving 26 bases between the germline ends. The length of the CDR3 is 17 residues. Germline V gene data show CDR1 as SGHDT and CDR2 as YYEEEE. CDR3 sequence: CASSSRRTGLRMLGYTF. The DNA of the CDR3 is TGTGCCAGCAGCTCGAGACGTACAGGGTTGAGGATGTTGGGCTACACCTTC.

This rearrangement joins TRBV6-1 to TRBJ1-2, with D possibly matching TRBD1 (6 bases). This CDR3 spans 12 amino acids. V gave up 5 bases and J gave up 9 bases, with 13 bases separating them. The germline V gene encodes CDR1 MNHNS and CDR2 SASEGT. CDR3 sequence: CASSLDRSSYTF. The CDR3 bases are TGTGCCAGCAGTCTTGACAGGAGTAGCTACACCTTC.

This chain joins TRBV5-1 and TRBJ1-1, with 7 bases matching TRBD1. The CDR3 is 15 residues long. J was trimmed by 1 base and V by 4 bases; bases with no gene match: 7. Germline assignment: CDR1 SGHRS and CDR2 YFSETQ. This CDR3 is CASSLQGPGNTEAFF. The CDR3 coding sequence is TGCGCCAGCAGCCTACAGGGGCCGGGGAACACTGAAGCTTTCTTT.

This chain joins TRBV4-1 and TRBJ1-1; weak D call: TRBD1 (6 bases). Trimming took 0 bases from V and 3 from J, leaving 14 bases between them. CDR1 is MGHRA and CDR2 is YSYEKL in the germline V gene. The CDR3 totals 16 residues. This CDR3 reads CASSQDDWTEHTEAFF. As DNA, the CDR3 is TGCGCCAGCAGCCAAGATGACTGGACAGAGCACACTGAAGCTTTCTTT.

J is TRBJ2-6 and V is TRBV7-3; no clear D gene. Germline-derived CDR1 and CDR2 are SGHTA and FQGTGA. Trimming cost V 2 bases and J 5 bases, with 10 bases left between them. This CDR3 is built from 15 residues. CDR3 nucleotides: TGTGCCAGCAGCTTAGACGGGCACAGGGCCAACGTCCTGACTTTC. Protein: CASSLDGHRANVLTF.

CDR3 amino acids: CAWSVRRSSGANVLTF. CDR3 sequence (DNA): TGTGCCTGGAGTGTACGGAGGAGCTCTGGGGCCAACGTCCTGACTTTC. The rearrangement uses TRBV30 and TRBJ2-6; the D gene is possibly TRBD2 (5 bases). CDR3 size: 16 residues. Germline CDR1 is GTSNPN and CDR2 is SVGIG (reference sequence). The V and J ends lost 0 bases and 0 bases respectively, with 9 bases between them.

V is TRBV5-1 and J is TRBJ2-7, with TRBD1 matching 11 bases. This CDR3 comprises 16 residues. Trimming removed 4 bases from V and 2 bases from J; junction bases left unmatched: 8. CDR1 SGHRS and CDR2 YFSETQ come from the germline V gene. CDR3 sequence: CASSIGTGGYTYEQYF. CDR3 bases: TGCGCCAGCAGCATCGGGACAGGGGGATATACCTACGAGCAGTACTTC.

The V call is TRBV6-5, the J call TRBJ1-3, with TRBD1 matching 7 bases. V gave up 9 bases and J gave up 0 bases; unmatched junction bases: 8. Germline V CDR1 and CDR2: MNHEY, SVGAGI. The CDR3 spans 15 residues. The CDR3 loop reads CASGGNRGSGNTIYF. CDR3 bases: TGTGCCAGTGGAGGAAACAGGGGCTCTGGAAACACCATATATTTT.

This sequence joins TRBV7-8 and TRBJ2-1; the D call may be TRBD1 or TRBD2 (5 bases each). V lost 1 base and J lost 7, with 23 bases in between. The CDR3 consists of 18 residues. The germline V gene has CDR1 SGHVS and CDR2 FQNEAQ. The CDR3 nucleotides read TGTGCCAGCAGCTTAGACCACCCGGACACCCATGAGGGTAATGAGCAGTTCTTC. The encoded protein is CASSLDHPDTHEGNEQFF.

This clone was seen once. This chain links TRBV7-9 with TRBJ2-2, with D hard to call. The germline V and J ends were trimmed by 0 bases and 4 bases, with 15 bases remaining between them. CDR1 is SEHNR and CDR2 is FQNEAQ in the germline V gene (reference sequence). The CDR3 contains 17 residues. DNA for the CDR3: TGTGCCAGCAGCTTAGCCTTCGGCAGGTCACGCACCGGGGAGCTGTTTTTT. Amino acids: CASSLAFGRSRTGELFF.

This chain joins TRBV29-1 and TRBJ2-5, with 9 bases aligning to TRBD2. The CDR3 is 15 residues long. V dropped 4 bases and J dropped 0; count of bases not matched to a gene: 6. CDR1 and CDR2 (germline): SQVTM, ANQGSEA. The CDR3 bases are TGCAGCGTTGTTGGGGCTAGCGGGGACCAAGAGACCCAGTACTTC. This gives the protein CSVVGASGDQETQYF.